The rows below give T cell receptor beta chains drawn from one sample of a study of early T cells in non-severe SARS-CoV-2 infection. MiXCR, run by TCRdb on the 5' RACE reads, gives a single entry per CDR3 protein. The sample has over 55,000 distinct CDR3 sequences; around 12% are singletons. Sequencing was done on a sample of whole blood. These receptors originate from an adult who was a healthcare worker with PCR-confirmed SARS-CoV-2 infection or an uninfected control (not recorded which). CDR3s include the opening cysteine and the closing phenylalanine or tryptophan. Each record gives: D gene, CDR3 length, J gene, V gene, clone size, CDR3 DNA, CDR3 protein. A D gene is named only where the DNA matches it firmly. The size field is filled for only some rows; it gives once, few, many or a size class.

.	13	TRBJ1-1	TRBV21-1	.	TGTGCCAGCAGCACTGGGGGGCTGGCTGAAGCTTTCTTT	CASSTGGLAEAFF
.	15	TRBJ2-1	TRBV10-3	many	TGTGCCACCAGACATTGGGGTAGGGCCTACAATGAGCAGTTCTTC	CATRHWGRAYNEQFF
.	16	TRBJ1-3	TRBV7-9	many	TGTGCCAGCAGCTTAGATCGTCCCACCGGCCGAAACACCATATATTTT	CASSLDRPTGRNTIYF
TRBD2	18	TRBJ2-1	TRBV28	few	TGTGCCAGCAGTTCACCGGGACTAGCCCTGCTCTCCTACAATGAGCAGTTCTTC	CASSSPGLALLSYNEQFF
TRBD1	18	TRBJ1-1	TRBV6-7	.	TGTGCCAGCAGTCCTCCGGTGGGACAGGGGCTGGAGGGCACTGAAGCTTTCTTT	CASSPPVGQGLEGTEAFF
.	12	TRBJ1-6	TRBV29-1	few	TGCAGCGTGGGAGAGGGAAATTCACCCCTCCACTTT	CSVGEGNSPLHF
.	16	TRBJ2-1	TRBV5-5	.	TGTGCCAGCAGCTTGGAAGGCGGTCACAGGCGTTTTGAGCAGTTCTTC	CASSLEGGHRRFEQFF
.	15	TRBJ2-3	TRBV7-3	many	TGTGCCAGCAGCTTATGGGCCGGCGGCACAGATACGCAGTATTTT	CASSLWAGGTDTQYF
.	15	TRBJ1-1	TRBV6-5	.	TGTGCCAGCAGTTACTCGGTCAACTCAGGAACTGAAGCTTTCTTT	CASSYSVNSGTEAFF
.	12	TRBJ2-5	TRBV9	few	TGTGCCAGCAGCGATTTCGACGGGACCCAGTACTTC	CASSDFDGTQYF
TRBD1	12	TRBJ2-5	TRBV29-1	.	TGCAGCGTTGAAAACAGGGGAGAGACCCAGTACTTC	CSVENRGETQYF
TRBD2	16	TRBJ2-1	TRBV20-1	many	TGCAGTGCTAGTAGGACTAGCGGGGGGACCTGGAATGAGCAGTTCTTC	CSASRTSGGTWNEQFF
.	14	TRBJ2-5	TRBV29-1	.	TGCAGCGTTGTGGGACGCCTGTACCAAGAGACCCAGTACTTC	CSVVGRLYQETQYF
TRBD2	14	TRBJ2-7	TRBV11-1	many	TGTGCCAGCACCCCGACGGGGGGAGAGGACGAGCAGTACTTC	CASTPTGGEDEQYF
.	14	TRBJ1-4	TRBV28	few	TGTGCCAGCAGTTTAGCAGGGAATGGTGAAAAACTGTTTTTT	CASSLAGNGEKLFF
TRBD2	15	TRBJ2-1	TRBV20-1	many	TGCAGTGCTCCTTCAAGTCTGACTAGCGGGAATGAGCAGTTCTTC	CSAPSSLTSGNEQFF
.	14	TRBJ1-1	TRBV5-1	many	TGCGCCAGCACCTTCGCTGCGTTGGACACTGAAGCTTTCTTT	CASTFAALDTEAFF
.	10	TRBJ2-3	TRBV7-9	many	TGTGCCAGCGGTACCGATACGCAGTATTTT	CASGTDTQYF
.	11	TRBJ1-2	TRBV12-3/TRBV12-4	few	TGTGCCAGCAGTTATGACAGGAGCTACACCTTC	CASSYDRSYTF
.	13	TRBJ1-1	TRBV7-9	many	TGTGCCAGCATACCGGGAGGAAACACTGAAGCTTTCTTT	CASIPGGNTEAFF
.	12	TRBJ2-4	TRBV5-6	.	TGTGCCAGCAGCTTTAACCGGGACTTACAGTACTTC	CASSFNRDLQYF
.	16	TRBJ2-5	TRBV9	few	TGTGCCAGCAGCGTCGGAATAGGAGGTATCCAAGAGACCCAGTACTTC	CASSVGIGGIQETQYF
TRBD2	16	TRBJ2-1	TRBV10-3	many	TGTGCCATCAGTGATCTAGCGGGAGGTTCCTACAATGAGCAGTTCTTC	CAISDLAGGSYNEQFF
TRBD2	17	TRBJ2-1	TRBV5-1	many	TGCGCCAGCAGTGGGACTAGCGGCCTTAGTTCCTACAATGAGCAGTTCTTC	CASSGTSGLSSYNEQFF
TRBD2	17	TRBJ2-1	TRBV10-2	many	TGCGCCAGCAGTGAGATAGCCGGGACTAGGGGGATGGATGAGCAGTTCTTC	CASSEIAGTRGMDEQFF
.	14	TRBJ2-7	TRBV20-1	few	TGCAGTGCTAGAGAGGCAGGAACTTCCTACGAGCAGTACTTC	CSAREAGTSYEQYF
.	13	TRBJ2-7	TRBV6-5	few	TGTGCCAGCAAGGGAGACTCGTGGTACGAGCAGTACTTC	CASKGDSWYEQYF
TRBD2	15	TRBJ2-3	TRBV11-3	once	TGTGCCAGCAGCTTGCCTAGCGGGGGCACAGATACGCAGTATTTT	CASSLPSGGTDTQYF
TRBD1	15	TRBJ2-7	TRBV10-3	many	TGTGCCAGCTCATTCCCGGGACAGGGGGCCTACGAGCAGTACTTC	CASSFPGQGAYEQYF
.	14	TRBJ1-5	TRBV27	many	TGTGCCAGCAGTTGGTCAGGGGGCAATCAGCCCCAGCATTTT	CASSWSGGNQPQHF
.	15	TRBJ2-1	TRBV7-9	.	TGTGCCAGCAGCTTAGGAGGACTCCTCTCCGATGAGCAGTTCTTC	CASSLGGLLSDEQFF
.	13	TRBJ2-1	TRBV7-3	few	TGTGCCAGCAGCCGCAATACGGGGAATGAGCAGTTCTTC	CASSRNTGNEQFF
.	13	TRBJ2-1	TRBV12-3/TRBV12-4	many	TGTGCCAGCAGTTTAGGCCAGATCAATGAGCAGTTCTTC	CASSLGQINEQFF
.	14	TRBJ2-2	TRBV5-5	few	TGTGCCAGCAGCTTGGGTCCGGGTTCCGGGGAGCTGTTTTTT	CASSLGPGSGELFF
TRBD1	17	TRBJ1-6	TRBV13	.	TGTGCCAGCAGCTACTTCAGGACAGGGGGCGGTAATTCACCCCTCCACTTT	CASSYFRTGGGNSPLHF
.	12	TRBJ2-7	TRBV18	.	TGTGCCAGCTCACTGGGGTTCTACGAGCAGTACTTC	CASSLGFYEQYF
.	11	TRBJ1-5	TRBV6-1	many	TGTGCCAGCAGTGAAAATCAGCCCCAGCATTTT	CASSENQPQHF
.	8	TRBJ2-1	TRBV15	once	TGTGCCACCAGCTGCCCCAGCTTC	CATSCPSF
.	14	TRBJ2-1	TRBV29-1	few	TGCAGCGTTGGGGTCCCCCAGGGCCCCCATGAGCAGTTCTTC	CSVGVPQGPHEQFF
TRBD2	16	TRBJ2-7	TRBV7-2	few	TGTGCCAGCAGCTTCCCGACTAGCGGGATCTCCTACGAGCAGTACTTC	CASSFPTSGISYEQYF
TRBD1	13	TRBJ1-5	TRBV7-9	few	TGTGCCAGCAGCTTCACAGGGGACGGACCCCAGCATTTT	CASSFTGDGPQHF